The next 20 T cell receptor beta chains were all read from a single sample in a study of tissue T cells after allogeneic stem cell transplantation (dated by TCRdb to the early 2020s). The library was prepared using the immunoSEQ multiplex PCR assay. TCRdb retrieved this table from immuneACCESS and kept in-frame rearrangements only. Not all clones are present; in checked studies, unresolved V genes account for under half, and no reason is known for the remainder. This sample lists roughly 5,000 clones; 45% were detected once. The ten largest account for around a fifth of the sample. This specimen's time point label, per the study, means: mouse harvest day 14 after allogeneic transplant. Mouse grafts consisting of 10^7 T-cell-depleted bone marrow cells combined with 10^6 splenic CD5+ T cells were administered by tail vein injection. The sample taken for sequencing was gut tissue. Every receptor here comes from a female BALB/c mouse given C57BL/6 T cells with graft-versus-host disease after an allogeneic hematopoietic cell transplant.

Regarding this clone: The germline and genes are mouse ones. The observed sequence ends 1 residue before the CDR3 terminus, with the missing tail filled in from the germline J gene. This sequence joins TRBV3 and TRBJ2-4; D not resolved. This CDR3 region has 15 residues. V was trimmed by 1 base and J by 0 bases, leaving 8 bases between them. CDR1 is SNHLY, CDR2 FYNGKV, per germline (reference sequence). The sequenced CDR3 bases are TGTGCCAGCAGCTTAGAATGGTCTAGTCAAAACACCTTGTAC. The encoded protein is CASSLEWSSQNTLY. In full, the CDR3 reads CASSLEWSSQNTLYF.

To note about this clone: Gene and germline names: mouse. The CDR3 end lies 1 residue beyond the end of the read and is filled in from the germline J gene. The chain employs TRBV26 and TRBJ1-1; TRBD1 matches at 7 bases. Per the germline V gene, CDR1 is KGHPV and CDR2 is FQNQEV (reference sequence). V shed 6 bases and J 0 bases; nucleotides not matched to a gene: 1. This CDR3 contains 13 residues. The CDR3 is CASRGTANTEVFF. The covered CDR3 bases are TGTGCCAGCAGAGGGACAGCAAACACAGAAGTCTTC.

For this clone: Gene and germline names: mouse. The observed sequence ends 1 residue before the CDR3 terminus, with the missing tail filled in from the germline J gene. This chain uses TRBV16 with TRBJ1-5; 7 nucleotides agree with TRBD1. The ends lost 8 bases at V and 4 bases at J; junction bases unmatched: 5. Germline loops: CDR1 SGHSA, CDR2 FRNQAP. There are 13 residues in the CDR3. The CDR3 loop reads CASAGTENQAPLF. CDR3 DNA (partial): TGTGCAAGCGCGGGGACAGAGAACCAGGCTCCGCTT.

Comments on this clone: Genes here carry mouse names. The read ends 1 residue shy of where the CDR3 ends; the end is completed using the germline J gene. The chain is built from TRBV12-1 and TRBJ2-7; 8 bases map to TRBD1. CDR1 is SGHSN and CDR2 is HYEKVE in the germline V gene. With V trimmed by 4 bases and J by 0 bases, 4 bases remained unmatched. The CDR3 length is 14 residues. CDR3 region: CASSRQGSSYEQYF. Incomplete CDR3 DNA: TGTGCCAGCTCCCGACAGGGGAGCTCCTATGAACAGTAC. Using reference TRBV12-1 and TRBJ2-7 for the parts outside the CDR3, the full variable domain is DSGVVQSPRHIIKEKGGRSVLTCIPISGHSNVVWYQQTLGKELKFLIQHYEKVERDKGFLPSRFSVQQFDDYHSEMNMSALELEDSAMYFCASSRQGSSYEQYFGPGTRLTVL.

In this sample, this clone turned up a few times. The genes are named according to mouse. The read stops 1 residue short of the end of the CDR3; the missing end is completed from the germline J gene. The rearrangement uses TRBV26 and TRBJ2-3; D is unclear. The V gene's germline CDR1 is KGHPV and CDR2 FQNQEV (reference sequence). Trimming left V 4 bases short and J 0 bases short, with 8 bases between. The CDR3 is 14 residues long. Incomplete CDR3 DNA: TGTGCCAGCAGTCAGACAATTAGTGCAGAAACGCTGTAT. It encodes CASSQTISAETLY. The CDR3 reads in full as CASSQTISAETLYF. The full variable domain, its missing parts supplied by reference TRBV26 and TRBJ2-3, is NSKVIQTPRYLVKGQGQKAKMRCIPEKGHPVVFWYQQNKNNEFKFLINFQNQEVLQQIDMTEKRFSAECPSNSPCSLEIQSSEAGDSALYLCASSQTISAETLYFGSGTRLTVL.

Regarding this clone: Gene names are mouse gene names. The read halts 1 residue ahead of the CDR3 end, with the missing end drawn from the germline J gene. The chain recombines TRBV12-2 with TRBJ2-4; 8 bases align to TRBD2. Losses at the gene ends were 3 bases for V and 6 bases for J; bases not matched to a gene: 7. The length of the CDR3 is 14 residues. CDR1 SGHLS and CDR2 HYDKME come from the germline V gene. CDR3 bases read: TGTGCCAGCTCTACCGACTGGGGAGAGAACACCTTGTAC. Its protein is CASSTDWGENTLY. The full CDR3 sequence reads CASSTDWGENTLYF.

Comments on this clone: Genes and germline come from the mouse. Read coverage stops 1 residue before the CDR3 terminus; the germline J gene supplies the remainder. The V call is TRBV3, the J call TRBJ2-4, with TRBD2 matching 11 bases. V lost 5 bases and J lost 3; bases outside the gene matches: 1. This CDR3 region has 14 residues. In germline, CDR1 is SNHLY, CDR2 FYNGKV (reference sequence). The DNA read from the CDR3 is TGTGCCAGCAGCCGGACTGGGGGGCAAAACACCTTGTAC. Protein product: CASSRTGGQNTLY. The CDR3 in full is CASSRTGGQNTLYF. The full variable domain, in which reference TRBV3 and TRBJ2-4 provide the parts outside the CDR3, is GPKVLQIPSHQIIDMGQMVTLNCDPVSNHLYFYWYKQILGQQMEFLVNFYNGKVMEKSKLFKDQFSVERPDGSYFTLKIQPTALEDSAVYFCASSRTGGQNTLYFGAGTRLSVL.

This clone occurred a few times. Genes here carry mouse names. The observed sequence ends 1 residue before the CDR3 terminus, with the missing tail filled in from the germline J gene. The chain joins TRBV23 to TRBJ1-6; the DNA was not compared with TRBD1, the D call given in the table. TRBJ1-6 is an ORF for which the function is uncertain. Looked up from germline, CDR1 is KGHTA and CDR2 is FQNQQP. The CDR3 contains 16 residues. The CDR3 spells CSSSLQGVSYNSPLYF. The part of the CDR3 DNA that was read is TGCTCCAGCAGTCTACAGGGGGTTTCCTATAATTCGCCCCTCTAC.

Concerning this clone itself: Gene names follow the mouse nomenclature. Coverage ceases 1 residue before the CDR3 finishes, and the germline J gene fills in the end. Other DNA sequences in the sample encode the same CDR3. This chain joins TRBV26 and TRBJ2-1, with a possible D match to TRBD1 (6 bases). The germline V gene has CDR1 KGHPV and CDR2 FQNQEV (reference sequence). CDR3 length: 14 amino acids. V lost 2 bases and J lost 7, with 12 bases in between. The CDR3 reads CASSLGQGRAEQFF. Incomplete CDR3 DNA: TGTGCCAGCAGTCTGGGGCAGGGGAGAGCTGAGCAGTTC. Based on the CDR3 plus reference TRBV26 and TRBJ2-1, the full variable domain is NSKVIQTPRYLVKGQGQKAKMRCIPEKGHPVVFWYQQNKNNEFKFLINFQNQEVLQQIDMTEKRFSAECPSNSPCSLEIQSSEAGDSALYLCASSLGQGRAEQFFGPGTRLTVL.

This clone was counted only a few times. The germline and genes are mouse ones. The read ends 1 residue before the CDR3 terminus; that terminus is restored from the germline J gene. The chain employs TRBV5 and TRBJ2-7; TRBD2 matches 8 bases. The CDR3 is 13 amino acids. Germline V gene data show CDR1 as LGHNA and CDR2 as YNLKQL (reference sequence). J was trimmed by 6 bases and V by 1 base; bases with no gene match: 2. CDR3 sequence reads: CASSQAGGFEQYF. Partial CDR3 DNA: TGTGCCAGCAGCCAAGCTGGGGGGTTTGAACAGTAC.

With respect to this clone: Any gene name here is a mouse gene name. Read sequence stops 1 residue before the CDR3 end, and the germline J gene provides the missing end. The chain employs TRBV3 and TRBJ1-1, with 9 bases matching TRBD1. Losses at the gene ends were 5 bases for V and 1 base for J; bases not matched to a gene: 2. This CDR3 comprises 14 residues. Germline-derived CDR1 and CDR2 are SNHLY and FYNGKV (reference sequence). The CDR3 sequence: CASSHRGRNTEVFF. The CDR3 bases that were read are TGTGCCAGCAGCCACAGGGGGCGGAACACAGAAGTCTTC. Supplemented by reference TRBV3 and TRBJ1-1, the full variable domain reads GPKVLQIPSHQIIDMGQMVTLNCDPVSNHLYFYWYKQILGQQMEFLVNFYNGKVMEKSKLFKDQFSVERPDGSYFTLKIQPTALEDSAVYFCASSHRGRNTEVFFGKGTRLTVV.

This clone was found a few times. Each gene name is a mouse one. The CDR3 here is CASSPGGGQNTLYF. The CDR3 bases that were read are TGTGCCAGCAGTCCAGGGGGAGGACAAAACACCTTGTAC. The J gene is TRBJ2-4, the V gene TRBV26; 7 nucleotides line up with TRBD1. The read ends 1 residue shy of where the CDR3 ends; the end is completed using the germline J gene. Germline V CDR1 and CDR2: KGHPV, FQNQEV (reference sequence). J was trimmed by 3 bases and V by 4 bases; bases with no gene match: 4. The CDR3 length is 14 residues.

This clone was seen only a few times. Gene names and germline match the mouse. The CDR3 extends 1 residue past the end of the read, so its final part is completed from the germline J gene. The chain is built from TRBV16 and TRBJ2-7, with a weak D call TRBD1 (6 bases). The length of the CDR3 is 14 residues. Trimming cost V 2 bases and J 0 bases, with 8 bases left between them. Germline V lookup: CDR1 SGHSA, CDR2 FRNQAP. The CDR3 is CASSLQGSSYEQYF. The covered CDR3 bases are TGTGCAAGCAGCTTACAGGGGAGCTCCTATGAACAGTAC.

As to this clone: Gene names follow the mouse nomenclature. The read comes to an end 1 residue before the CDR3 does, leaving the germline J gene to fill in the end. The chain has TRBV3 and TRBJ1-1, with D perhaps matching TRBD1 (5 bases). Germline-derived CDR1 and CDR2 are SNHLY and FYNGKV (reference sequence). V shed 2 bases and J shed 10 bases, with 8 bases lying between them. The CDR3 runs 11 residues. The CDR3 loop reads CASSLTGGVFF. The CDR3 DNA, read in part, is TGTGCCAGCAGCTTAACAGGAGGAGTCTTC.

By sample fraction, this clone is large. The genes and germline here are from mouse. The CDR3 end lies 1 residue beyond the end of the read and is filled in from the germline J gene. V and J are TRBV4 and TRBJ2-2; unclear D gene. Trimming stripped 5 bases from V and 0 bases from J, with 10 bases between. Germline lookup yields CDR1 LGHDT and CDR2 YNNKQL (reference sequence). CDR3 length equals 15 residues. CDR3 sequence: CASSPRRPNTGQLYF. The part of the CDR3 DNA that was read is TGTGCCAGCAGCCCCCGCAGGCCAAACACCGGGCAGCTCTAC.

Comment on this clone: Gene names follow the mouse nomenclature. Coverage ceases 1 residue before the CDR3 finishes, and the germline J gene fills in the end. The chain recombines TRBV23 with TRBJ2-4. CDR3 length: 14 residues. Germline V gene sequence: CDR1 KGHTA, CDR2 FQNQQP. The covered CDR3 bases are TGCTCCAGCAGTCAATCGAATAGTCAAAACACCTTGTAC. It is translated as CSSSQSNSQNTLY. From start to end, the CDR3 is CSSSQSNSQNTLYF.

For this clone: Any gene name here is a mouse gene name. The read stops 1 residue short of the end of the CDR3; the missing end is completed from the germline J gene. Other DNA sequences in the sample encode the same CDR3. The chain recombines TRBV1 with TRBJ2-3, with 8 nucleotides matching TRBD1. V shed 3 bases, J shed 0 bases, and the junction held 2 bases outside the gene matches. The CDR3 covers 15 residues. Germline CDR1 and CDR2: NSQYPW and LRSPGD (reference sequence). CDR3 residues: CTCSAQGASAETLYF. The CDR3 DNA, read in part, is TGCACCTGCAGTGCCCAGGGGGCCAGTGCAGAAACGCTGTAT.

Points on this clone: Each gene name is a mouse one. The CDR3 end lies 1 residue beyond the end of the read and is filled in from the germline J gene. The chain joins TRBV13-1 to TRBJ1-4, with TRBD1 identical over 7 bases. CDR3 length equals 14 residues. V gave up 7 bases and J gave up 0 bases; unmatched junction bases: 3. CDR1 and CDR2 from the germline V gene are NSHNY and SYGAGN. The CDR3 sequence: CASGGQVSNERLFF. Partial CDR3 DNA: TGTGCCAGCGGTGGACAGGTTTCCAACGAAAGATTATTT.

As concerns this clone: The gene names here belong to mouse. The CDR3 end falls 1 residue outside the read, so it is completed with the germline J gene. The chain joins TRBV5 to TRBJ2-3, with D possibly matching TRBD2 (7 bases). The CDR3 is 16 residues long. Germline V CDR1 and CDR2: LGHNA, YNLKQL (reference sequence). V gave up 0 bases and J gave up 0 bases, with 10 bases separating them. Partial CDR3 DNA: TGTGCCAGCAGCCAAGAGAGGGGGGCTAGTGCAGAAACGCTGTAT. Encoded protein: CASSQERGASAETLY. The CDR3 as a whole reads CASSQERGASAETLYF.

Details on this clone: Gene labels here are mouse ones. The sequence runs out 1 residue before the end of the CDR3; the remainder is reconstructed from the germline J gene. The chain carries TRBV12-2 and TRBJ2-1; D not certain. Between the trimmed V and J ends, which lost 2 bases and 2 bases, there was a span of 9 bases. The length of the CDR3 is 14 residues. Germline values: CDR1 SGHLS, CDR2 HYDKME. The CDR3 bases that were read are TGTGCCAGCTCTCCCCAGGAGTACTATGCTGAGCAGTTC. This gives the protein CASSPQEYYAEQF. Given in full, the CDR3 is CASSPQEYYAEQFF.